This T cell receptor (beta chain) was documented in a study of CD8 T cells in Susac syndrome. Trimming removed 2 bases at V and 5 bases at J, with 16 bases between. There are 16 residues in the CDR3. CDR1 is MNHEY, CDR2 SVGAGI, per germline. Reverse transcription used about 0.45 to 1 ug RNA and random hexamers. TCRdb used MiXCR to reprocess the immunoSEQ multiplex PCR reads, holding one entry per CDR3 protein. The table shows approximately 190,000 distinct CDR3 sequences, with 95% occurring only once. In this sample, this clonotype turned up a few times. Sequenced material: CD8+ T cells from PBMCs. V is TRBV6-5 and J is TRBJ1-5; D remains unclear. This TCR came from a human donor with Susac syndrome. CDR3 sequence (DNA): TGTGCCAGCAGTTACCGCCTGGGTGGGGATGATCAGCCCCAGCATTTT. Its translation is CASSYRLGGDDQPQHF.